A selection of T cell receptor beta chains follows, all from one sample in a study of memory CD4+ T cells and cytomegalovirus serostatus. The method was immunoSEQ multiplex PCR; TCRdb's version includes in-frame clones alone and lacks a portion of them. The sample lists 45,000 to 60,000 clones; about 80% were seen once. The sequencing sample was made of memory CD4+ T cells from blood. These receptors were obtained from an adult in good health and CMV-seropositive. The CDR3 runs from the conserved cysteine through the conserved F or W. The order of the fields is D gene, clone size, J gene, CDR3 length, V gene, CDR3 DNA, CDR3 protein. D genes are given only for firm matches. Some rows mark clone size as missing; the rest say once, few, many or name a class of expanded clone.

. | . | TRBJ1-1 | 13 | TRBV2 | TGTGCCAGCAGTGCTCTTTGGAACACTGAAGCTTTCTTT | CASSALWNTEAFF
TRBD2 | few | TRBJ2-5 | 16 | TRBV5-8 | TGTGCCAGCAGCTTGTCGACTAGCGGGAGGTGGAAGACCCAGTACTTC | CASSLSTSGRWKTQYF
. | . | TRBJ2-1 | 16 | TRBV4-2 | TGTGCCAGCAGCCAAGCTAATCAGGGATGGGCCAATGAGCAGTTCTTC | CASSQANQGWANEQFF
TRBD1 | . | TRBJ1-6 | 15 | TRBV7-2 | TGTGCCAGCAGCTACACACGGACAGGGAATTCACCCCTCCACTTT | CASSYTRTGNSPLHF
. | . | TRBJ2-1 | 15 | TRBV18 | TGTGCCAGCTCACCAGGGCAGGGAACAGTCCGTGAGCAGTTCTTC | CASSPGQGTVREQFF
TRBD1 | . | TRBJ1-2 | 16 | TRBV7-2 | TGTGCCAGCAGCCCGTCATCCGGGACAGGGGGCGATGGCTACACCTTC | CASSPSSGTGGDGYTF
TRBD1 | . | TRBJ2-3 | 13 | TRBV28 | TGTGCCAGCAGTCTACAGGGGACCGATACGCAGTATTTT | CASSLQGTDTQYF
TRBD2 | once | TRBJ2-1 | 20 | TRBV19 | TGTGCCAGTAGTCCGTCGACGGGACTAGCGGGCCCCTTGAGTTACAATGAGCAGTTCTTC | CASSPSTGLAGPLSYNEQFF
. | . | TRBJ1-1 | 14 | TRBV19 | TGTGCCAGTAGTATGAGCAGGGCGAACACTGAAGCTTTCTTT | CASSMSRANTEAFF
TRBD1 | few | TRBJ1-1 | 14 | TRBV18 | TGTGCCAGCTCAACGGACAGGGGGAACACTGAAGCTTTCTTT | CASSTDRGNTEAFF
TRBD1 | once | TRBJ1-2 | 13 | TRBV7-3 | TGTGCCAGCAGCTTAATAGGGGGCGACGGCTGCACCTTC | CASSLIGGDGCTF
TRBD1 | few | TRBJ1-2 | 12 | TRBV19 | TGTGCCAGTAGGGACAGGGGCAGTGGCTACACCTTC | CASRDRGSGYTF
. | . | TRBJ2-7 | 16 | TRBV5-1 | TGCGCCAGCAGCTTGCGGCCCCGGGACAAATCTCACGAGCAGTACTTC | CASSLRPRDKSHEQYF
. | . | TRBJ2-3 | 15 | TRBV7-2 | TGTGCCAGCAGCTTTCAGGTCGAAGGCACAGATACGCAGTATTTT | CASSFQVEGTDTQYF